The text below deals with one T cell receptor (beta chain). Its specificity is not known. The sample originates from a study of beta chain features in type 1 diabetes. In the study overall: Patients and healthy donors were similar in age, gender and cell yields. Whole-study findings and limits: When VDJ junctions were examined, type 1 diabetes patients showed fewer insertions and more deletions. The cDNA sequencing approach could over-represent high-TCR-expressing cells. All four CD4+ subsets of Type 1 diabetes patients contained TCRB CDR3s that were moderately but significantly shorter. Across patients, naive, central memory and Treg TCRB repertoires exhibited apparently greater similarity than was observed across healthy donors.

cDNA synthesis used the whole RNA isolate, giving expressed TCRB sequences. This table comes from immunoSEQ multiplex PCR, and its TCRdb copy is limited to in-frame clones, with some not included. Of about 700,000 clones in the sample, roughly 13% were seen once. The V end was cut by 5 bases, the J end by 2 bases, with 10 bases between. This CDR3 is built from 14 residues. Germline V lookup: CDR1 SEHNR, CDR2 FQNEAQ (reference sequence). Input material: naive CD4+ T cells from blood. The clonotype originates from a young man with type 1 diabetes. The J gene is TRBJ2-1, the V gene TRBV7-9, with D perhaps matching TRBD1 or TRBD2 (5 bases each). CDR3 sequence (DNA): TGTGCCAGCAGCCATGTGGGGGCCTACAATGAGCAGTTCTTC. It translates to CASSHVGAYNEQFF.